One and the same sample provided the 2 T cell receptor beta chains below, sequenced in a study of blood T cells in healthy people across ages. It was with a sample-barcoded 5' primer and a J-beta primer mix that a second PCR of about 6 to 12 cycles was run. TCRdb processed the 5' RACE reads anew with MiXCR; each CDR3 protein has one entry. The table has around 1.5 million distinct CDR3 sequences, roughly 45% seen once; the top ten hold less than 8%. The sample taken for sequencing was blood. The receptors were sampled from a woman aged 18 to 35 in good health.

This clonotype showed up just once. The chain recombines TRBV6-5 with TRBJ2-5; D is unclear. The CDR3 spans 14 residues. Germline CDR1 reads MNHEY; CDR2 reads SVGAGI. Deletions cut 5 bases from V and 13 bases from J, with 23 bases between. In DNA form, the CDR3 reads TGTGCCAGCAGTGACGGATTATTTGACCCTTATCTGTACTTC. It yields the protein CASSDGLFDPYLYF.

The CDR3 bases are TGCGCCAGCAGCCCCCCAGGGTCGGGAGGCCATAGCGCAGATACGCAGTATTTT. It yields the protein CASSPPGSGGHSADTQYF. This chain joins TRBV4-1 and TRBJ2-3; TRBD2 matches at 7 bases. Per the germline V gene, CDR1 is MGHRA and CDR2 is YSYEKL. CDR3 length: 18 residues. The J segment lost 4 bases and the V segment lost 4 bases, leaving 17 bases of the junction unmatched.